This T cell receptor (beta chain) appears in the sequencing data of a study of graft-versus-host responses after intestinal transplantation. Overall study context: All recipients were transplanted with multivisceral, liver-intestinal, or isolated intestinal grafts. Study results and limitations: Patients with graft-donor T cell macrochimerism had high graft-versus-host to host-versus-graft clonal ratios in allografts. Analysis identified GvH clones in recipient marrow, with some appearing first in ileum or blood.

CDR3 length: 15 residues. The germline CDR1 and CDR2 sequences are SGHTA and FQGTGA. Trimming pared 5 bases from V and 3 bases from J, leaving 13 bases between. Sequencing was performed with immunoSEQ multiplex PCR; in TCRdb, only in-frame clones are kept and a portion is missing. Counted here are about 92,000 clones, about nine tenths occurring once; the ten biggest clones make up under 6.5%. Worth noting for this clone: Its antigen is not known.

The V call is TRBV7-3, the J call TRBJ2-2; D is perhaps TRBD2 (5 bases). The receptor was derived from a human donor who received an intestinal transplant. Sample: unstimulated CD8+ T cells sorted from spleen or lymph node cells, taken before intestinal transplant. In DNA, the CDR3 is TGTGCCAGCAGCCCTCACGACGGGGACACCGGGGAGCTGTTTTTT. Amino acids: CASSPHDGDTGELFF. The full variable domain, in which reference TRBV7-3 and TRBJ2-2 provide the parts outside the CDR3, is GAGVSQTPSNKVTEKGKYVELRCDPISGHTALYWYRQSLGQGPEFLIYFQGTGAADDSGLPNDRFFAVRPEGSVSTLKIQRTERGDSAVYLCASSPHDGDTGELFFGEGSRLTVL.